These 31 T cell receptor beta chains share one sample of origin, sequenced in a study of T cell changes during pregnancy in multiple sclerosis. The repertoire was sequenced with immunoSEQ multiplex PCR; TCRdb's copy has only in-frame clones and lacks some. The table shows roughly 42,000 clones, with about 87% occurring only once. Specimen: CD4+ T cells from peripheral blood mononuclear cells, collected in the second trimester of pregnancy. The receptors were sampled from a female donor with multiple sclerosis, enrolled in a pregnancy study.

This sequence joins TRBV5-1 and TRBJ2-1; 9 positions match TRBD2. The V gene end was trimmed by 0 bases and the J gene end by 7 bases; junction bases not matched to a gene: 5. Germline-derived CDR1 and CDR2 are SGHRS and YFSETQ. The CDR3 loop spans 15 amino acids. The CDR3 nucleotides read TGCGCCAGCAGCTTGGGACTAGCGGATTTAAATGAGCAGTTCTTC. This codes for CASSLGLADLNEQFF.

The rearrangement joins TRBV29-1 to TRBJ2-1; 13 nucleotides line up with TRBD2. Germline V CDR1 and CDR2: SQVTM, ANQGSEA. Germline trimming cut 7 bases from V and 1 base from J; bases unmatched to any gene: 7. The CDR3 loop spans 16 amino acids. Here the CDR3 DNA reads TGCAGCGGGAAAGGACTAGCGGGAGTTTCCTACAATGAGCAGTTCTTC. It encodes CSGKGLAGVSYNEQFF.

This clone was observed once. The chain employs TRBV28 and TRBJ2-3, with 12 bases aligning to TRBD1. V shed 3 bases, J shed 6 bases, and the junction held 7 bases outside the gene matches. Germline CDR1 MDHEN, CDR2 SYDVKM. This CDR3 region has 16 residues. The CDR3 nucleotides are TGTGCCAGCAGTTTCCTAGGGACAGGGGGCTTGGATACGCAGTATTTT. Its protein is CASSFLGTGGLDTQYF. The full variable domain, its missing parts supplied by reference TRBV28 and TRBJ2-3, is DVKVTQSSRYLVKRTGEKVFLECVQDMDHENMFWYRQDPGLGLRLIYFSYDVKMKEKGDIPEGYSVSREKKERFSLILESASTNQTSMYLCASSFLGTGGLDTQYFGPGTRLTVL.

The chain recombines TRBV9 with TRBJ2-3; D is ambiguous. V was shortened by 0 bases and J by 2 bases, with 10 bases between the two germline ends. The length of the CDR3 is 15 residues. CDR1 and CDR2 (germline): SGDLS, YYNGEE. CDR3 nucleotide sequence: TGTGCCAGCAGCGTAGGACTCAAGGACACAGATACGCAGTATTTT. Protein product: CASSVGLKDTDTQYF.

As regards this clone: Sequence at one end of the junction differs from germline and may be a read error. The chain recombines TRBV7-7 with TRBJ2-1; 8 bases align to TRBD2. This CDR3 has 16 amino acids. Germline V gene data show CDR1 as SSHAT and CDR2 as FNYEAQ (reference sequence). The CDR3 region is CASSPGGAGPYNEQFF. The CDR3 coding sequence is TGTGCTAGCAGCCCCGGGGGGGCGGGACCCTACAATGAGCAGTTCTTC. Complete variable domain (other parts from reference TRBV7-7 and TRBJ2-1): GAGVSQSPRYKVTKRGQDVTLRCDPISSHATLYWYQQALGQGPEFLTYFNYEAQPDKSGLPSDRFSAERPEGSISTLTIQRTEQRDSAMYRCASSPGGAGPYNEQFFGPGTRLTVL.

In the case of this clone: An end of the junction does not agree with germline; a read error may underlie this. In DNA form, the CDR3 reads TGCGCCAGCAGCCTAGGGACAGCCCCCCCAAGAGTCTTC. It translates to CASSLGTAPPRVF. The V and J genes are TRBV5-1 and TRBJ2-1, with TRBD1 matching 7 bases. The CDR3 spans 13 residues. Germline CDR1 reads SGHRS; CDR2 reads YFSETQ.

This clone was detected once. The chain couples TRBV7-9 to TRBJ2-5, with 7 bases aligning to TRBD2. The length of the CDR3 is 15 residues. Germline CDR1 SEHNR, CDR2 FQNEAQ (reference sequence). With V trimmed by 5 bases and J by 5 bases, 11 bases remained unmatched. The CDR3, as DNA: TGTGCCAGCAGCCTACGGGGAGGGTTGGGGGAGACCCAGTACTTC. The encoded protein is CASSLRGGLGETQYF.

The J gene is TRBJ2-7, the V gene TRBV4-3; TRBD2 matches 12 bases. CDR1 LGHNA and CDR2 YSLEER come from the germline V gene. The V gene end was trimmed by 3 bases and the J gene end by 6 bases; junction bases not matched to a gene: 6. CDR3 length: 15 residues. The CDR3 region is CASSHLAGGPSEQYF. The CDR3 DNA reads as TGCGCCAGCAGCCACCTAGCGGGAGGGCCGTCCGAGCAGTACTTC.

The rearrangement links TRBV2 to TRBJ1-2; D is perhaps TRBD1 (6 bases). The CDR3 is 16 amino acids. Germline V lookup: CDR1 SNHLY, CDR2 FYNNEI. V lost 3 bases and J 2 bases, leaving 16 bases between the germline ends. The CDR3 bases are TGTGCCAGCAGTGAGGGGACACTCCGAGGGAACTATGGCTACACCTTC. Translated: CASSEGTLRGNYGYTF.

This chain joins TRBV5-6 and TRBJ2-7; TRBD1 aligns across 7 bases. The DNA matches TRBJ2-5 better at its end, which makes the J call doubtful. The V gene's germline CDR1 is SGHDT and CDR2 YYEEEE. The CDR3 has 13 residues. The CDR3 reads CASSLRGWETQYF. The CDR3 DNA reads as TGTGCCAGCAGCCTCAGGGGGTGGGAGACCCAGTACTTC.

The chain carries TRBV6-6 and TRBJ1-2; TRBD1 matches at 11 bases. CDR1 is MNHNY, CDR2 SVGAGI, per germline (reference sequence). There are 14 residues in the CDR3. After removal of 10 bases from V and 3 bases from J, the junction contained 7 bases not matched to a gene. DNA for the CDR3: TGTGCCACACGGACAGGGGGCTCTGACTATGGCTACACCTTC. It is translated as CATRTGGSDYGYTF.

The CDR3 DNA sequence: TGCGCCAGCAGCGTTGGACACAACTCTGGGGCCAACGTCCTGACTTTC. It codes for CASSVGHNSGANVLTF. This chain joins TRBV5-1 and TRBJ2-6, with a weak D call TRBD1 (5 bases). CDR3 length: 16 residues. CDR1 is SGHRS, CDR2 YFSETQ, per germline. V was shortened by 4 bases and J by 0 bases, with 11 bases between the two germline ends.

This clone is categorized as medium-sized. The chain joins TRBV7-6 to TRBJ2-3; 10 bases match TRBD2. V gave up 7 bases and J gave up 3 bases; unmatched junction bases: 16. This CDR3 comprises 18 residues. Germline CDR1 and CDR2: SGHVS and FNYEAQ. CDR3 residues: CASTNKVSTSGNTDTQYF. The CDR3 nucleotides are TGTGCCAGCACCAATAAGGTTTCCACTAGCGGGAATACAGATACGCAGTATTTT.

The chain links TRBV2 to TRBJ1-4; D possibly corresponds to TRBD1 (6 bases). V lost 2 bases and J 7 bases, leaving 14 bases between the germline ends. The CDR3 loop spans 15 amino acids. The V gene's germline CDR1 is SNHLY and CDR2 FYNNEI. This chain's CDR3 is CASSEIGGMGEKLFF. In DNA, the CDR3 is TGTGCCAGCAGTGAAATAGGGGGTATGGGTGAAAAACTGTTTTTT. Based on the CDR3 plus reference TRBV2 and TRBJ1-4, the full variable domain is EPEVTQTPSHQVTQMGQEVILRCVPISNHLYFYWYRQILGQKVEFLVSFYNNEISEKSEIFDDQFSVERPDGSNFTLKIRSTKLEDSAMYFCASSEIGGMGEKLFFGSGTQLSVL.

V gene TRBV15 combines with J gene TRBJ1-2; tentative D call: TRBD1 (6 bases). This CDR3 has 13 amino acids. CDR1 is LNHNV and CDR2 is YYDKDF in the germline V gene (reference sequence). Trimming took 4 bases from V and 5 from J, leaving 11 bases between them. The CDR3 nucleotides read TGTGCCACCAGCACGGGGGGGGCTTATGGCTACACCTTC. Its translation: CATSTGGAYGYTF.

CDR3 sequence reads: CASSWASAEMADTQYF. As DNA, the CDR3 is TGTGCCAGTAGTTGGGCTAGCGCAGAAATGGCAGATACGCAGTATTTT. The V call is TRBV19, the J call TRBJ2-3; weak D call: TRBD2 (6 bases). Germline CDR1 reads LNHDA; CDR2 reads SQIVND (reference sequence). The CDR3 contains 16 residues. The V end lost 5 bases, the J end lost 4 bases, and 19 bases lay between the germline ends.

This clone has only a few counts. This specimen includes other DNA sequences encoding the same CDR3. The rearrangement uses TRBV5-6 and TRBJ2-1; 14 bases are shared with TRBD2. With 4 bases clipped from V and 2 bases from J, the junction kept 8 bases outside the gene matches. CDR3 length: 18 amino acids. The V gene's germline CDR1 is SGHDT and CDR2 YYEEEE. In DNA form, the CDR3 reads TGTGCCAGCAGCACCGGACTAGCGGGAGGAGGACCCTACAATGAGCAGTTCTTC. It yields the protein CASSTGLAGGGPYNEQFF.

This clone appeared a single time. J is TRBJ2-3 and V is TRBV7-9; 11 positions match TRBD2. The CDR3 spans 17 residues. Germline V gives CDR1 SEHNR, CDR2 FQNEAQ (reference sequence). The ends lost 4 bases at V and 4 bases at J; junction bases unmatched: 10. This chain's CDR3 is CASSSISTSGIPDTQYF. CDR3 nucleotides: TGTGCCAGCAGCTCTATCTCGACTAGCGGGATCCCAGATACGCAGTATTTT.

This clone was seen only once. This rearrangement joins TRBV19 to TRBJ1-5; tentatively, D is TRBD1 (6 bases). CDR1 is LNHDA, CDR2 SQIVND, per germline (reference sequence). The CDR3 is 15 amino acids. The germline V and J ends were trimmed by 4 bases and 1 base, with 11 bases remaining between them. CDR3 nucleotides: TGTGCCAGTAGTAGGGGGCTCGAGAGCAATCAGCCCCAGCATTTT. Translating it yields CASSRGLESNQPQHF.

CDR3 protein: CASSRPGQGSSGANVLTF. CDR3 coding DNA: TGTGCCAGCAGCCGGCCGGGACAGGGATCGTCTGGGGCCAACGTCCTGACTTTC. The genes are TRBV5-4 and TRBJ2-6, with 9 nucleotides matching TRBD1. The germline CDR1 and CDR2 sequences are SGHNT and YYREEE (reference sequence). CDR3 length: 18 amino acids. V gave up 4 bases and J gave up 1 base; unmatched junction bases: 9.

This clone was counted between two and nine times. This CDR3 is CASSGPGQGNNEQFF. The CDR3 region has the DNA TGTGCCAGCAGTGGACCGGGACAGGGTAACAATGAGCAGTTCTTC. The chain couples TRBV6-1 to TRBJ2-1, with TRBD1 matching over 9 bases. This CDR3 has 15 amino acids. The germline V gene has CDR1 MNHNS and CDR2 SASEGT. Trimming at V came to 4 bases and at J to 5 bases, leaving 6 bases not matched to a gene.

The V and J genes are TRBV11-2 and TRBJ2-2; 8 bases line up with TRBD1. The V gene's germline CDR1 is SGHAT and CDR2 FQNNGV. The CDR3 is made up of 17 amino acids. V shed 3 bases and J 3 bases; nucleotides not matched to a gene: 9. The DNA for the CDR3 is TGTGCCAGCAGCTTCAGGGGGCTATGGTCGGACACCGGGGAGCTGTTTTTT. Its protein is CASSFRGLWSDTGELFF.

The CDR3 sequence is CASSDGRGSEKLFF. In DNA form, the CDR3 reads TGTGCCAGCAGTGATGGCAGGGGGAGTGAAAAACTGTTTTTT. This chain uses TRBV2 with TRBJ1-4, with 7 bases matching TRBD1. The germline V gene has CDR1 SNHLY and CDR2 FYNNEI. V trimming: 3 bases; J trimming: 7 bases; junction bases outside the gene matches: 5. CDR3 length equals 14 residues.

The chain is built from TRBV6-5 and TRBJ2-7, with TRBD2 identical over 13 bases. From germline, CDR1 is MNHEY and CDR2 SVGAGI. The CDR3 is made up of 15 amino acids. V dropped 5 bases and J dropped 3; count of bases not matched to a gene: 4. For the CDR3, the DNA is TGTGCCAGCAGTCCCGGACTAGCGGGAGTCTACGAGCAGTACTTC. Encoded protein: CASSPGLAGVYEQYF.

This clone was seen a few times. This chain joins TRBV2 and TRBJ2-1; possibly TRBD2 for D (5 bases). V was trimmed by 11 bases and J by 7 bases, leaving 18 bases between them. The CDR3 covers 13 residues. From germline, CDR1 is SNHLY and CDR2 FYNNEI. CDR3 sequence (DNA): TGTGCCTCTCTCCTCTCGGGCGGGAATGAGCAGTTCTTC. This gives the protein CASLLSGGNEQFF.

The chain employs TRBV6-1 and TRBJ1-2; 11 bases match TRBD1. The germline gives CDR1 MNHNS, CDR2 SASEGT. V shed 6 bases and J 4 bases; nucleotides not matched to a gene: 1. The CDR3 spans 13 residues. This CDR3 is CASRGTGGYGYTF. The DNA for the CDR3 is TGTGCCAGCAGGGGGACAGGGGGCTATGGCTACACCTTC.

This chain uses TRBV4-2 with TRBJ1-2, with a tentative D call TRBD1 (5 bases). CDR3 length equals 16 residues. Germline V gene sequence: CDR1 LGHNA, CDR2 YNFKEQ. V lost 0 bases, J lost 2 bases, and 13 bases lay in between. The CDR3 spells CASSQDYQTVNYGYTF. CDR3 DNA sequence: TGTGCCAGCAGCCAAGACTACCAGACAGTCAACTATGGCTACACCTTC.

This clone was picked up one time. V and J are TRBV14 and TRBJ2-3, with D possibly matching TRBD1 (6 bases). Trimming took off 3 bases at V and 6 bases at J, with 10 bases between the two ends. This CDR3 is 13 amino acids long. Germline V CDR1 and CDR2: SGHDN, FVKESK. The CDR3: CASSHRGGDTQYF. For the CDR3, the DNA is TGTGCCAGCAGCCACAGGGGTGGGGATACGCAGTATTTT.

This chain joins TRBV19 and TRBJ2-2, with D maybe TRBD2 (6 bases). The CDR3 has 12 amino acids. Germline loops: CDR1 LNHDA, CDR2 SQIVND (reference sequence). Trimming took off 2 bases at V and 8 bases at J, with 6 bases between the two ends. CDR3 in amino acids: CASSIRGGELFF. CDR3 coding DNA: TGTGCCAGTAGTATACGGGGGGGGGAGCTGTTTTTT.

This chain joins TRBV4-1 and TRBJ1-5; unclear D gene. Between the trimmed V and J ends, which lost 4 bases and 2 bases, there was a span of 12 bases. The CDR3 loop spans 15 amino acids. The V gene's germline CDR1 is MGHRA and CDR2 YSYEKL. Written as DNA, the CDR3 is TGCGCCAGCAGCCCCTCGGGAGGGCGCAATCAGCCCCAGCATTTT. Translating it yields CASSPSGGRNQPQHF.

The CDR3 loop is CSVEGTGTGSGQYF. The CDR3 nucleotides read TGCAGCGTTGAAGGGACCGGGACAGGGTCCGGGCAGTACTTC. The rearrangement uses TRBV29-1 and TRBJ2-5; 9 bases match TRBD1. The V and J ends lost 1 base and 11 bases, in that order; junction bases with no gene match: 11. Germline-derived CDR1 and CDR2 are SQVTM and ANQGSEA. The CDR3 has 14 residues. The full variable domain, rest sourced from reference TRBV29-1 and TRBJ2-5, is SAVISQKPSRDICQRGTSLTIQCQVDSQVTMMFWYRQQPGQSLTLIATANQGSEATYESGFVIDKFPISRPNLTFSTLTVSNMSPEDSSIYLCSVEGTGTGSGQYFGPGTRLLVL.